This entry is about one T cell receptor beta chain. Its antigen is undetermined. V was cut by 2 bases and J by 2 bases, with 16 bases left in between. The germline gives CDR1 MNHEY, CDR2 SMNVEV (reference sequence). This CDR3 has 16 residues. The data were taken from a study of T cells in localized non-small cell lung cancer. Findings and limits, study-wide: Among the top 100 tumor clones, a median roughly 57 appeared in adjacent lung. Of the tissues analyzed, uninvolved adjacent lung showed maximal T cell clonality, greater than tumor. Heterogeneity remains possible because sequencing was limited to only one tumor region.

The assay was immunoSEQ multiplex PCR, and TCRdb's table has in-frame clones only and misses some. The sample includes 40,000 to 60,000 clones, approximately 86% of them seen just once. This clonotype was obtained from a female donor with stage II lung adenocarcinoma. The rearrangement uses TRBV27 and TRBJ2-7; D is perhaps TRBD1 (6 bases). Sequences were derived from PBMCs, sampled before any cancer treatment. The CDR3 is CASSLTPRGTAYEQYF. The DNA for the CDR3 is TGTGCCAGCAGTTTAACCCCGAGGGGGACGGCCTACGAGCAGTACTTC.